This T cell receptor (beta chain) was obtained from a study of T cell responses to AZD1222 COVID-19 vaccine. Repertoires were generated with immunoSEQ multiplex PCR, while TCRdb's copy carries only in-frame clones and drops some. This table holds tens of thousands of clones, over 75% found once. This clone was detected a few times. Its antigen is not identified. Study conclusions and caveats: White British donors predominated, females outnumbered males, and clonal diversity was possibly underestimated. When two AZD1222 doses had been given, Spike-specific TCR breadth and depth rose. Repertoires in all cases were sampled only once the peak T cell response had passed. Vaccine-associated CD4 TCRs ranged over spike, dominating at 160-218 and 743-854.

This CDR3 spans 14 amino acids. Germline CDR1 and CDR2: MNHEY and SVGAGI. V was cut by 4 bases and J by 8 bases, with 17 bases left in between. This TCR was sampled from an adult in good health. The material sequenced was peripheral blood, taken on day 0 of MenACWY control vaccination. The chain couples TRBV6-5 to TRBJ1-2; D is unresolved. The CDR3 DNA reads TGTGCCAGCAGTTCCCCGTGGCCCGCGGAAGGCTACACCTTC. Encoded protein: CASSSPWPAEGYTF.